The T cell receptor (beta chain) described here comes from a study of blood T cell repertoires in COVID-19. The germline V and J ends were trimmed by 1 base and 4 bases, with 17 bases remaining between them. The CDR3 totals 16 residues. Germline V CDR1 and CDR2: LNHNV, YYDKDF (reference sequence). Sequencing was performed with immunoSEQ multiplex PCR; in TCRdb, only in-frame clones are kept and a portion is missing. The sample contains roughly 290,000 clones, around 87% of which appear only once. The sample consisted of peripheral blood. This receptor was taken from a woman between 50 and 59 years old who had recovered from COVID-19. This chain uses TRBV15 with TRBJ2-7, with a tentative D call TRBD1 (5 bases). CDR3 sequence reads: CATSRVQEFLRYEQYF. As DNA, the CDR3 is TGTGCCACCAGCAGAGTACAGGAGTTCTTGAGGTACGAGCAGTACTTC.